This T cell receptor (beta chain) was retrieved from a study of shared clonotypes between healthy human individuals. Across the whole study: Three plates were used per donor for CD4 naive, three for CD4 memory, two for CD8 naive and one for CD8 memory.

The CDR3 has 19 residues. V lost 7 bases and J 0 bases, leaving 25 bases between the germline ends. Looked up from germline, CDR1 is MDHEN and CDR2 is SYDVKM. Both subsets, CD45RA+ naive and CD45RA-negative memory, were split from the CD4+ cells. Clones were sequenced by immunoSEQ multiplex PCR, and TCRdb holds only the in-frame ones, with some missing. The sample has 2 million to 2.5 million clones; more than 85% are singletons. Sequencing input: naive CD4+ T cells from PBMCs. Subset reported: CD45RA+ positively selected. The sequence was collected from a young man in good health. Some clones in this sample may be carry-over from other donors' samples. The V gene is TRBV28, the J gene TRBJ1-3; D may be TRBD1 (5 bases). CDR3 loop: CASNAFGVSGLSSGNTIYF. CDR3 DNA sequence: TGTGCCAGCAACGCTTTTGGGGTGTCGGGGCTAAGCTCTGGAAACACCATATATTTT. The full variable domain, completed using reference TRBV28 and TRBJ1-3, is DVKVTQSSRYLVKRTGEKVFLECVQDMDHENMFWYRQDPGLGLRLIYFSYDVKMKEKGDIPEGYSVSREKKERFSLILESASTNQTSMYLCASNAFGVSGLSSGNTIYFGEGSWLTVV.